The rows below give T cell receptor beta chains drawn from one sample of a study of spatial heterogeneity in lung cancer. Using its own MiXCR run on the 5' RACE reads, TCRdb lists one record per CDR3 protein. The repertoire consists of roughly 32,000 distinct CDR3 sequences, with roughly a tenth occurring once and the leading ten covering around 28%. The sample in question was PBMCs, obtained at follow-up. These receptors were obtained from a female donor with early-stage non-small cell lung cancer. Each CDR3 is given without its conserved first and last residue. A D gene is named only where the DNA matches it firmly.

j_call: TRBJ1-1
v_call: TRBV5-6
cdr3_length: 13
d_call: NA
cdr3_aa: ASSSRQGIFAEAF

j_call: TRBJ2-7
v_call: TRBV5-6
cdr3_length: 12
d_call: NA
cdr3_aa: ASSLGRDLDEQY

j_call: TRBJ2-7
v_call: TRBV2
cdr3_length: 13
d_call: NA
cdr3_aa: ASSEAGGGWSEQY

j_call: TRBJ2-7
v_call: TRBV7-9
cdr3_length: 12
d_call: NA
cdr3_aa: ASSPRTGTNEQY

j_call: TRBJ2-1
v_call: TRBV21-1
cdr3_length: 13
d_call: NA
cdr3_aa: ASSTPGGFYNEQF

j_call: TRBJ1-1
v_call: TRBV29-1
cdr3_length: 14
d_call: TRBD1
cdr3_aa: SVASRDRGLNTEAF

j_call: TRBJ1-5
v_call: TRBV7-2
cdr3_length: 13
d_call: NA
cdr3_aa: ASSLVSDPNQPQH

j_call: TRBJ2-1
v_call: TRBV3-1
cdr3_length: 13
d_call: TRBD2
cdr3_aa: ASSQLAGVTNEQF

j_call: TRBJ2-7
v_call: TRBV18
cdr3_length: 12
d_call: TRBD1
cdr3_aa: ASSPRQGHYEQY

j_call: TRBJ1-4
v_call: TRBV19
cdr3_length: 11
d_call: TRBD1
cdr3_aa: ASKQGEARKLF

j_call: TRBJ2-7
v_call: TRBV2
cdr3_length: 12
d_call: NA
cdr3_aa: ASSAGNRVYEQY

j_call: TRBJ1-1
v_call: TRBV3-1
cdr3_length: 10
d_call: NA
cdr3_aa: ASDQTGTEAF

j_call: TRBJ2-5
v_call: TRBV9
cdr3_length: 13
d_call: NA
cdr3_aa: ASSTGVIETETQY

j_call: TRBJ2-7
v_call: TRBV19
cdr3_length: 12
d_call: NA
cdr3_aa: ASSAVRGSYEQY

j_call: TRBJ2-2
v_call: TRBV28
cdr3_length: 13
d_call: TRBD1
cdr3_aa: ASSLRDRGPGELF

j_call: TRBJ2-5
v_call: TRBV29-1
cdr3_length: 10
d_call: NA
cdr3_aa: SVISRQETQY

j_call: TRBJ2-3
v_call: TRBV11-2
cdr3_length: 12
d_call: NA
cdr3_aa: ASSPGTYTDTQY

j_call: TRBJ2-3
v_call: TRBV3-1
cdr3_length: 16
d_call: TRBD2
cdr3_aa: ASSQDWVQRGWTDTQY

j_call: TRBJ1-2
v_call: TRBV28
cdr3_length: 15
d_call: TRBD1
cdr3_aa: ASRKAYRGLSLWGYT

j_call: TRBJ1-1
v_call: TRBV28
cdr3_length: 11
d_call: NA
cdr3_aa: ASSLSGRAEAF

j_call: TRBJ2-5
v_call: TRBV5-1
cdr3_length: 11
d_call: TRBD2
cdr3_aa: ASSGTRRETQY

j_call: TRBJ2-7
v_call: TRBV7-6
cdr3_length: 11
d_call: NA
cdr3_aa: ASSPTISYEQY

j_call: TRBJ1-5
v_call: TRBV20-1
cdr3_length: 13
d_call: TRBD1
cdr3_aa: SARSGQGVNQPQH

j_call: TRBJ2-3
v_call: TRBV3-1
cdr3_length: 14
d_call: NA
cdr3_aa: ASSQDLRGSTDTQY

j_call: TRBJ2-5
v_call: TRBV19
cdr3_length: 11
d_call: NA
cdr3_aa: ATRDRGQETQY

j_call: TRBJ1-1
v_call: TRBV7-2
cdr3_length: 12
d_call: TRBD1
cdr3_aa: ASSHRGVVFEAF

j_call: TRBJ1-1
v_call: TRBV28
cdr3_length: 12
d_call: TRBD1
cdr3_aa: ASRPGGSNTEAF

j_call: TRBJ2-2
v_call: TRBV6-5
cdr3_length: 11
d_call: NA
cdr3_aa: ASSYGRTGELF

j_call: TRBJ2-6
v_call: TRBV9
cdr3_length: 18
d_call: TRBD2
cdr3_aa: ASSRPAGGDRRSGANVLT

j_call: TRBJ2-7
v_call: TRBV20-1
cdr3_length: 11
d_call: TRBD2
cdr3_aa: SASGTTIYEQY

j_call: TRBJ2-3
v_call: TRBV7-2
cdr3_length: 14
d_call: TRBD2
cdr3_aa: ASSLRLAGRTDTQY

j_call: TRBJ1-1
v_call: TRBV28
cdr3_length: 14
d_call: NA
cdr3_aa: ASSLYRHGGDTEAF

j_call: TRBJ2-2
v_call: TRBV14
cdr3_length: 12
d_call: NA
cdr3_aa: ASSQDLLAGELF

j_call: TRBJ1-1
v_call: TRBV29-1
cdr3_length: 9
d_call: NA
cdr3_aa: SVETNTEAF

j_call: TRBJ2-7
v_call: TRBV7-2
cdr3_length: 11
d_call: NA
cdr3_aa: ASSLTGPNAQY

j_call: TRBJ2-2
v_call: TRBV5-4
cdr3_length: 13
d_call: NA
cdr3_aa: ASSFGAGNTGELF

j_call: TRBJ2-4
v_call: TRBV21-1
cdr3_length: 12
d_call: NA
cdr3_aa: AGSGGRAKNIQY

j_call: TRBJ2-1
v_call: TRBV27
cdr3_length: 12
d_call: NA
cdr3_aa: ASSFSGLRGEQF

j_call: TRBJ1-1
v_call: TRBV5-1
cdr3_length: 12
d_call: NA
cdr3_aa: ASSLGSVNTEAF

j_call: TRBJ2-7
v_call: TRBV5-5
cdr3_length: 11
d_call: NA
cdr3_aa: ASSFWGPYEQY

j_call: TRBJ2-3
v_call: TRBV2
cdr3_length: 15
d_call: TRBD2
cdr3_aa: ASTPGLAMVGSDTQY

j_call: TRBJ2-3
v_call: TRBV29-1
cdr3_length: 11
d_call: TRBD2
cdr3_aa: SARGVSTDTQY

j_call: TRBJ1-2
v_call: TRBV6-5
cdr3_length: 11
d_call: NA
cdr3_aa: ASSYDQNYGYT

j_call: TRBJ2-1
v_call: TRBV29-1
cdr3_length: 12
d_call: TRBD2
cdr3_aa: SVGGGSSYNEQF

j_call: TRBJ2-2
v_call: TRBV7-7
cdr3_length: 13
d_call: TRBD2
cdr3_aa: ASSPSGSLTGELF

j_call: TRBJ2-2
v_call: TRBV7-9
cdr3_length: 13
d_call: NA
cdr3_aa: ASSPERGWTGELF

j_call: TRBJ2-7
v_call: TRBV6-2/TRBV6-3
cdr3_length: 12
d_call: TRBD2
cdr3_aa: ASSYWSGTYEQY

j_call: TRBJ2-3
v_call: TRBV7-2
cdr3_length: 11
d_call: NA
cdr3_aa: ASSRRQADTQY

j_call: TRBJ2-5
v_call: TRBV20-1
cdr3_length: 12
d_call: TRBD2
cdr3_aa: SAGTSPYQETQY

j_call: TRBJ1-1
v_call: TRBV28
cdr3_length: 12
d_call: NA
cdr3_aa: ASSFGGANTEAF

j_call: TRBJ1-5
v_call: TRBV19
cdr3_length: 16
d_call: TRBD1
cdr3_aa: ATRPGTGEAWGNQPQH

j_call: TRBJ1-2
v_call: TRBV12-3/TRBV12-4
cdr3_length: 14
d_call: NA
cdr3_aa: ASSPMGQKANYGYT

j_call: TRBJ1-1
v_call: TRBV7-9
cdr3_length: 12
d_call: NA
cdr3_aa: ASSLGQVNTEAF